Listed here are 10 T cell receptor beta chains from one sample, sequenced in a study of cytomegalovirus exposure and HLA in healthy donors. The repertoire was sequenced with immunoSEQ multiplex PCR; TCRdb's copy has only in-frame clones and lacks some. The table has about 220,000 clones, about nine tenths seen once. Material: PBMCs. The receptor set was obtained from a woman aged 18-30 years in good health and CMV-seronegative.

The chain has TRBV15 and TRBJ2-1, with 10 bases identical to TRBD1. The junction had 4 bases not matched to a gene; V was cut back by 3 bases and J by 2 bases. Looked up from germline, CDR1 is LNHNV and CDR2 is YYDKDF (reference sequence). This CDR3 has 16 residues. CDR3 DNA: TGTGCCACCAGCAGTGGACAGGGGGACCCCTACAATGAGCAGTTCTTC. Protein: CATSSGQGDPYNEQFF.

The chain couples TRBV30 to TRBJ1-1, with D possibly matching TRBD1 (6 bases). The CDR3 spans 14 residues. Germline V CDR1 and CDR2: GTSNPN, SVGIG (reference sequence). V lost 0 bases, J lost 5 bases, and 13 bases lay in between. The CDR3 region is CAWSVGQGTTEAFF. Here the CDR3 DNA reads TGTGCCTGGAGTGTAGGGCAGGGGACGACTGAAGCTTTCTTT.

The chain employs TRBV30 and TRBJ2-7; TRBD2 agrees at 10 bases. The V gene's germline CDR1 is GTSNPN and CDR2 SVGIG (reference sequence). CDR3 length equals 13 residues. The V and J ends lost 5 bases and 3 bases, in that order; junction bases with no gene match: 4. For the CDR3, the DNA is TGTGCCTGGTGCCTAGCGGGAGTCTACGAGCAGTACTTC. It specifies CAWCLAGVYEQYF.

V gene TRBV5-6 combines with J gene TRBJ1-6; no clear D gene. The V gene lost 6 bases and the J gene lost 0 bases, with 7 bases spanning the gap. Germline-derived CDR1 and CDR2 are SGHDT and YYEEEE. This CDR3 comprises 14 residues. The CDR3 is CASTLSSYNSPLHF. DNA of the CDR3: TGTGCCAGCACCCTAAGCTCCTATAATTCACCCCTCCACTTT.

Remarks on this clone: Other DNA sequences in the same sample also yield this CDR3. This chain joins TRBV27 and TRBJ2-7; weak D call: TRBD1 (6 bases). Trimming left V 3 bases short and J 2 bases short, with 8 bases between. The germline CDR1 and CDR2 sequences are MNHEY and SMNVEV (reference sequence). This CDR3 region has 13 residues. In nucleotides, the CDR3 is TGTGCCAGCAGTTTGACAGGAACCTACGAGCAGTACTTC. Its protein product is CASSLTGTYEQYF.

For the CDR3, the DNA is TGTGCCAGCAGCCTAAGACTAGCGGGTGAGGAGCGTGGGCAGTACTTC. Translating it yields CASSLRLAGEERGQYF. The chain combines TRBV11-2 with TRBJ2-7, with TRBD2 matching over 10 bases. The CDR3 loop spans 16 amino acids. Germline CDR1 reads SGHAT; CDR2 reads FQNNGV. The V and J ends lost 5 bases and 9 bases, in that order; junction bases with no gene match: 16.

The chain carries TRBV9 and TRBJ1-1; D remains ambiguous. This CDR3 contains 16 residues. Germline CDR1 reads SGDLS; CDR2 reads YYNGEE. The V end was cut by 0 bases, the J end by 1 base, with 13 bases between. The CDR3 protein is CASSVGFRSGNTEAFF. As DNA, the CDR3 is TGTGCCAGCAGCGTAGGTTTCAGGTCTGGGAACACTGAAGCTTTCTTT.

The CDR3 DNA reads as TGTGCCAGCAGCTTTCGGGCTAGCGGGTCCTACGAGCAGTACTTC. Amino acid sequence: CASSFRASGSYEQYF. This chain connects TRBV11-2 to TRBJ2-7; 8 nucleotides match TRBD2. The CDR3 sequence is 15 residues long. Germline V gives CDR1 SGHAT, CDR2 FQNNGV. Trimming at V came to 3 bases and at J to 1 base, leaving 5 bases not matched to a gene.

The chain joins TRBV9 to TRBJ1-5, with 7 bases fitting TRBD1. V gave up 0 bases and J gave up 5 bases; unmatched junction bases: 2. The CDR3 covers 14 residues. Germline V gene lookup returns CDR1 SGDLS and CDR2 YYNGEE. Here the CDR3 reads CASSVGQGDQPQHF. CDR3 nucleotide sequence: TGTGCCAGCAGCGTAGGACAGGGAGATCAGCCCCAGCATTTT.

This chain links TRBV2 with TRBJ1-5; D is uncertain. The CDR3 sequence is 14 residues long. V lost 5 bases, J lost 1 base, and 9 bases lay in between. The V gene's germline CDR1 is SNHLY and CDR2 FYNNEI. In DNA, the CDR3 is TGTGCCAGCAGTTTAGATTTGAGCAATCAGCCCCAGCATTTT. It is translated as CASSLDLSNQPQHF.